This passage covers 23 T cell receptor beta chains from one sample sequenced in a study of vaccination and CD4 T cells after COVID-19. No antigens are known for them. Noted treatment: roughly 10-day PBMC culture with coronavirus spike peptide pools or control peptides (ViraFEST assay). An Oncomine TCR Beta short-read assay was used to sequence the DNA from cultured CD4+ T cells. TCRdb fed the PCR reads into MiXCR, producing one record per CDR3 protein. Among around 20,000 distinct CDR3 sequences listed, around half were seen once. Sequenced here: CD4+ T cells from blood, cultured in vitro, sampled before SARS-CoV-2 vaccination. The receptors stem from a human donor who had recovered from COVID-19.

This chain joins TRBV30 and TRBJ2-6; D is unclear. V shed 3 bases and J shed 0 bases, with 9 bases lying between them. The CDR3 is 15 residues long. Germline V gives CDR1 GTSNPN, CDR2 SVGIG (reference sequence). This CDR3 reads CAWSILGSGANVLTF. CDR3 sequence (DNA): TGTGCCTGGAGCATTTTGGGCTCTGGGGCCAACGTCCTGACTTTC.

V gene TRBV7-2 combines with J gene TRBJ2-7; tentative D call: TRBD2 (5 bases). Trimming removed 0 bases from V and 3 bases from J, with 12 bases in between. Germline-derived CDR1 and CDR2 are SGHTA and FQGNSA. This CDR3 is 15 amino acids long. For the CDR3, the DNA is TGTGCCAGCAGCTTAGCTATTTCGACTATCTACGAGCAGTACTTC. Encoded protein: CASSLAISTIYEQYF.

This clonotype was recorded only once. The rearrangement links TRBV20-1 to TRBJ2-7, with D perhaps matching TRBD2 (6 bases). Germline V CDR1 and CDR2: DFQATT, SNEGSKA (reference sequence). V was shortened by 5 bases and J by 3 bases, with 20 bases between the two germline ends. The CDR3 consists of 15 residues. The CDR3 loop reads CSAHPRLDTRYEQYF. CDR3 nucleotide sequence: TGCAGTGCTCACCCTCGACTAGACACTCGCTACGAGCAGTACTTC.

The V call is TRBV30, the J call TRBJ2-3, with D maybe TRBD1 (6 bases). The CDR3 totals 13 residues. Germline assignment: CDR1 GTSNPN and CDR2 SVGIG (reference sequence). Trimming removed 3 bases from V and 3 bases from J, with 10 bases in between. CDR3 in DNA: TGTGCCTGGAGCCCTCAGGGGACAGATACGCAGTATTTT. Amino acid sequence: CAWSPQGTDTQYF.

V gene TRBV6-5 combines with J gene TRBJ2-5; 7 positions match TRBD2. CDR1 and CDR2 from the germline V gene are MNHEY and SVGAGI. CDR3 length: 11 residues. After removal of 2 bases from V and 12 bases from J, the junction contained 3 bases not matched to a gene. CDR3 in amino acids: CASSYRGDEYF. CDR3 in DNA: TGTGCCAGCAGTTACCGGGGGGATGAGTACTTC.

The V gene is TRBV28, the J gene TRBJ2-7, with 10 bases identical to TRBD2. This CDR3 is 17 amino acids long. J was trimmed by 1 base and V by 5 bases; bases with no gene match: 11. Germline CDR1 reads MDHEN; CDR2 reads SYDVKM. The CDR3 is CASSLGLAAQTSYEQYF. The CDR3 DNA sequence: TGTGCCAGCAGTCTCGGACTAGCGGCACAAACTTCCTACGAGCAGTACTTC.

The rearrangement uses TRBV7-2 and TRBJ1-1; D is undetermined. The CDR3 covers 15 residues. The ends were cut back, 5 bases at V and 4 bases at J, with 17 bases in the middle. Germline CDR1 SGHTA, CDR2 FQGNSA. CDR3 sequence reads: CASSTIRPVPTEAFF. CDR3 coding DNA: TGTGCCAGCAGCACAATACGGCCCGTCCCCACTGAAGCTTTCTTT. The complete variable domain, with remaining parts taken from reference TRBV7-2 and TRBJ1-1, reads GAGVSQSPSNKVTEKGKDVELRCDPISGHTALYWYRQSLGQGLEFLIYFQGNSAPDKSGLPSDRFSAERTGGSVSTLTIQRTQQEDSAVYLCASSTIRPVPTEAFFGQGTRLTVV.

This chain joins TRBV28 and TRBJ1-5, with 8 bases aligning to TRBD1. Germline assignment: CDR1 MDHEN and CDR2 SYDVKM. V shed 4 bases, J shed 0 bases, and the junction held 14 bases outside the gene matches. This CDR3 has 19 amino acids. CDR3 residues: CASSSIRRTGTYSNQPQHF. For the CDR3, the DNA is TGTGCCAGCAGTTCCATCAGACGGACAGGGACGTATAGCAATCAGCCCCAGCATTTT.

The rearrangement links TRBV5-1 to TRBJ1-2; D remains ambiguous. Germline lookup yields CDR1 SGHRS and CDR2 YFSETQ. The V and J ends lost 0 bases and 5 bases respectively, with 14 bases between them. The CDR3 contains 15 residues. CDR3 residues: CASSLEVAGRYGYTF. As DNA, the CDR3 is TGCGCCAGCAGCTTGGAGGTAGCTGGGAGATATGGCTACACCTTC. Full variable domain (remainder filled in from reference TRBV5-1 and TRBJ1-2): KAGVTQTPRYLIKTRGQQVTLSCSPISGHRSVSWYQQTPGQGLQFLFEYFSETQRNKGNFPGRFSGRQFSNSRSEMNVSTLELGDSALYLCASSLEVAGRYGYTFGSGTRLTVV.

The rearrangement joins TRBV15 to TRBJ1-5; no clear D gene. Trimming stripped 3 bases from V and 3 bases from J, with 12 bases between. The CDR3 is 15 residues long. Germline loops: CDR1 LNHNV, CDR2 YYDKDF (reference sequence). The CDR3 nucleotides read TGTGCCACCAGCAGCAGGCACAGTATCAATCAGCCCCAGCATTTT. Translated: CATSSRHSINQPQHF. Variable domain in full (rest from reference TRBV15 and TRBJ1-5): DAMVIQNPRYQVTQFGKPVTLSCSQTLNHNVMYWYQQKSSQAPKLLFHYYDKDFNNEADTPDNFQSRRPNTSFCFLDIRSPGLGDTAMYLCATSSRHSINQPQHFGDGTRLSIL.

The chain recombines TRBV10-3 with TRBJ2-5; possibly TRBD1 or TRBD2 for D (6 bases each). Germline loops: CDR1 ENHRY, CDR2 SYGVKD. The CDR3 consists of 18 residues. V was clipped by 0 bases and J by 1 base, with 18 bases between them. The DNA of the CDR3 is TGTGCCATCAGTGAGTCCAGGGGACTGGGAATCATCCAAGAGACCCAGTACTTC. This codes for CAISESRGLGIIQETQYF.

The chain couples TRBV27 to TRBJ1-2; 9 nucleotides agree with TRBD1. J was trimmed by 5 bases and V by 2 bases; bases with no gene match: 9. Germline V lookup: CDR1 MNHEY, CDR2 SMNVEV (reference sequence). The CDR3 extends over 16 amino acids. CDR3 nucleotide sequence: TGTGCCAGCAGTTTAGTCGGAACAGGGGGCGGGTATGGCTACACCTTC. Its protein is CASSLVGTGGGYGYTF.

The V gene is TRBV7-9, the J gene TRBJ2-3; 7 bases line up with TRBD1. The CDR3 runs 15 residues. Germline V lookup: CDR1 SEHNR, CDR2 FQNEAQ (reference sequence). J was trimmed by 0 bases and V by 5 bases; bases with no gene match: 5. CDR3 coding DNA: TGTGCCAGCAGCCGACGGACAGGAAGCACAGATACGCAGTATTTT. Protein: CASSRRTGSTDTQYF.

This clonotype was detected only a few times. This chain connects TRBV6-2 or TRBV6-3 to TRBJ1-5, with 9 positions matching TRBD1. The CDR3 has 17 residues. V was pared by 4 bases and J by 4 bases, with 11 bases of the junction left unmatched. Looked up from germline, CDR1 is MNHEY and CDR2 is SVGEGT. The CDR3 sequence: CASSSSTGTGRNQPQHF. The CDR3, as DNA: TGTGCCAGCAGTTCCTCGACCGGGACAGGGCGGAATCAGCCCCAGCATTTT.

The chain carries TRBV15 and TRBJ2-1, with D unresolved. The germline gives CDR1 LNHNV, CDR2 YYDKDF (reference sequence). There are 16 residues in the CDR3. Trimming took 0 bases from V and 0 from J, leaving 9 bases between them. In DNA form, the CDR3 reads TGTGCCACCAGCAGAGATACCGCGAGCTCCTACAATGAGCAGTTCTTC. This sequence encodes CATSRDTASSYNEQFF.

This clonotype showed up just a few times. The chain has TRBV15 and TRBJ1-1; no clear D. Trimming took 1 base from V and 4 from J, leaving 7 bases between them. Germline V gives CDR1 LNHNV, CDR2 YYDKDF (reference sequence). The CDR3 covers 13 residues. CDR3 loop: CATSRVLGTEAFF. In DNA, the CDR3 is TGTGCCACCAGCAGAGTACTGGGCACTGAAGCTTTCTTT.

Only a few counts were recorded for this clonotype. CDR3 DNA: TGCAGTGCTAGAGTAGGGGGCGATAATTCACCCCTCCACTTT. Protein: CSARVGGDNSPLHF. This chain links TRBV20-1 with TRBJ1-6, with 7 bases aligning to TRBD1. CDR3 length: 14 amino acids. V gave up 1 base and J gave up 5 bases; unmatched junction bases: 2. From germline, CDR1 is DFQATT and CDR2 SNEGSKA (reference sequence).

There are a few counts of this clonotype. CDR3: CASSLRTANLYEQYF. The CDR3 DNA is TGTGCCAGCAGCTTGCGGACAGCGAATCTCTACGAGCAGTACTTC. The J gene is TRBJ2-7, the V gene TRBV5-4; D might be TRBD1 (6 bases). Germline CDR1 is SGHNT and CDR2 is YYREEE (reference sequence). V dropped 1 base and J dropped 3 bases, with 14 bases sitting between them. The CDR3 contains 15 residues.

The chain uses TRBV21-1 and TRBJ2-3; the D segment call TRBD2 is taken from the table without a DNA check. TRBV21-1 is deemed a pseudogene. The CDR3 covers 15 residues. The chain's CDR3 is CANSKTSGSTDTQYF. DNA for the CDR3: TGTGCCAACAGCAAGACTAGCGGGAGCACAGATACGCAGTATTTT.

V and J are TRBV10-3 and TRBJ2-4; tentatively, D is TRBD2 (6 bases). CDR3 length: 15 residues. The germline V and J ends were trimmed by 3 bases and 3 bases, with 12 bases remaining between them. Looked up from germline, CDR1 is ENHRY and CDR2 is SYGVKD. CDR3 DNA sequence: TGTGCCATCAGTGAAACCGACGGGGGCAAAAACATTCAGTACTTC. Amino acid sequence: CAISETDGGKNIQYF.

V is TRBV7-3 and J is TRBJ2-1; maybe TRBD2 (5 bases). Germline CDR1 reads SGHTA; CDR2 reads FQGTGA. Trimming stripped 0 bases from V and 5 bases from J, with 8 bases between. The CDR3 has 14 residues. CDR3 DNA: TGTGCCAGCAGCTTAACTAGCGACGACAATGAGCAGTTCTTC. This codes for CASSLTSDDNEQFF.

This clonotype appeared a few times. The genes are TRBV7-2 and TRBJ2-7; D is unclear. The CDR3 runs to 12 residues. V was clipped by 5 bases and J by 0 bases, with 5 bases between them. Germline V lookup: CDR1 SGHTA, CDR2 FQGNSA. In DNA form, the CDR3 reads TGTGCCAGCAGCCTGAACTCCTACGAGCAGTACTTC. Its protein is CASSLNSYEQYF.

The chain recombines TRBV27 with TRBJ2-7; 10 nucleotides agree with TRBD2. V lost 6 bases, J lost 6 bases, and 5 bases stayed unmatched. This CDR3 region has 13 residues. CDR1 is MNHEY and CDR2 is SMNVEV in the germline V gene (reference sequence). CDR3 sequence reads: CASRAAGGSEQYF. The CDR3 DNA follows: TGTGCCAGCAGGGCAGCGGGAGGGAGCGAGCAGTACTTC.